Listed below are T cell receptor beta chains from one sample, sequenced in a study of OX40 agonist ivuxolimab in advanced cancers. The table came from immunoSEQ multiplex PCR; TCRdb's copy has only in-frame clones and leaves some out. The sample includes about 20,000 clones, 80% to 85% seen only once; the top ten take more than 3.5%. The specimen comprised CD4+ or CD8+ T cells sorted from blood, sampled in a trial of the OX40 agonist ivuxolimab. The receptors stem from an adult with an advanced solid tumor such as melanoma, head and neck, liver or kidney cancer. Both conserved end residues are part of each CDR3. The D gene is left open where the match is weak. Rows give clone size only sometimes, using once, few, many, or a class for an expanded clone.

J: TRBJ1-1
V: TRBV7-9
D: -
size: -
length: 13
DNA: TGTGCCAGCAGCCCCGGGGGAAACACTGAAGCTTTCTTT
CDR3: CASSPGGNTEAFF

J: TRBJ2-3
V: TRBV12-5
D: -
size: once
length: 14
DNA: TGTGCTAGTGGTCTAGAAGGGGGACTCTATACGCAGTATTTT
CDR3: CASGLEGGLYTQYF

J: TRBJ2-2
V: TRBV5-1
D: TRBD2
size: -
length: 19
DNA: TGCGCCAGCAGCCTCCTGGGACTAGCGGGAGGGCCGAACACCGGGGAGCTGTTTTTT
CDR3: CASSLLGLAGGPNTGELFF

J: TRBJ2-2
V: TRBV5-4
D: -
size: -
length: 14
DNA: TGTGCCAGCAGCCCCCCGTTAGACACCGGGGAGCTGTTTTTT
CDR3: CASSPPLDTGELFF

J: TRBJ2-7
V: TRBV5-8
D: TRBD2
size: -
length: 16
DNA: TGTGCCAGCAGCCAAGCCCCTAGCGGGAGTGGGGACGAGCAGTACTTC
CDR3: CASSQAPSGSGDEQYF

J: TRBJ1-5
V: TRBV4-1
D: TRBD1
size: -
length: 16
DNA: TGCGCCAGCAGCCAACCGGGACAGGCCAGCAATCAGCCCCAGCATTTT
CDR3: CASSQPGQASNQPQHF

J: TRBJ1-5
V: TRBV27
D: TRBD1
size: -
length: 15
DNA: TGTGCCAGCAGTTTCGGGACAGGGGGCAATCAGCCCCAGCATTTT
CDR3: CASSFGTGGNQPQHF

J: TRBJ2-1
V: TRBV7-9
D: TRBD1
size: -
length: 17
DNA: TGTGCCAGCAGGAATTCCGAAGACCCTGGACAGGGCAATGAGCAGTTCTTC
CDR3: CASRNSEDPGQGNEQFF

J: TRBJ2-3
V: TRBV19
D: -
size: few
length: 15
DNA: TGTGCCAGTAGTGCATCCGTCGGCCGCACAGATACGCAGTATTTT
CDR3: CASSASVGRTDTQYF

J: TRBJ1-1
V: TRBV2
D: -
size: -
length: 14
DNA: TGTGCCAGCAGTGAAGCGTACGTCAGCACTGAAGCTTTCTTT
CDR3: CASSEAYVSTEAFF

J: TRBJ2-7
V: TRBV7-6
D: TRBD1
size: -
length: 15
DNA: TGTGCCAGCAGCTTAGGTGGGACAGGTGCTTACGAGCAGTACTTC
CDR3: CASSLGGTGAYEQYF

J: TRBJ1-1
V: TRBV29-1
D: -
size: few
length: 12
DNA: TGCAGCGAGGGAGGTCCAGGCACTGAAGCTTTCTTT
CDR3: CSEGGPGTEAFF

J: TRBJ2-2
V: TRBV27
D: -
size: -
length: 15
DNA: TGTGCCAGCAGGGCGACGGCTACGAACACCGGGGAGCTGTTTTTT
CDR3: CASRATATNTGELFF

J: TRBJ2-2
V: TRBV7-3
D: TRBD1
size: once
length: 15
DNA: TGTGCCAGCAGTCCCGGACAGGGGGACACCGGGGAGCTGTTTTTT
CDR3: CASSPGQGDTGELFF

J: TRBJ1-2
V: TRBV6-5
D: TRBD1
size: -
length: 15
DNA: TGTGCCAGCAGCGCCGGGACAGGGGGAAACTATGGCTACACCTTC
CDR3: CASSAGTGGNYGYTF

J: TRBJ1-5
V: TRBV28
D: -
size: -
length: 16
DNA: TGTGCCAGCAGTTTATTTAAGGGGGTGTCTTATCAGCCCCAGCATTTT
CDR3: CASSLFKGVSYQPQHF

J: TRBJ2-3
V: TRBV5-6
D: TRBD2
size: few
length: 17
DNA: TGTGCCAGCAGCTGGGGGGGAGCGCTCACCAGCACAGATACGCAGTATTTT
CDR3: CASSWGGALTSTDTQYF

J: TRBJ2-3
V: TRBV18
D: TRBD2
size: -
length: 15
DNA: TGTGCCAGCTCACCACGGCTAGCGGGCACAGATACGCAGTATTTT
CDR3: CASSPRLAGTDTQYF

J: TRBJ2-7
V: TRBV5-1
D: -
size: -
length: 13
DNA: TGCGCCAGCAGCTTGTACAGGGAGGGGGAGCAGTACTTC
CDR3: CASSLYREGEQYF

J: TRBJ2-1
V: TRBV6-5
D: -
size: -
length: 15
DNA: TGTGCCAGCAGTTCTCGGACTGGTTCCTACAATGAGCAGTTCTTC
CDR3: CASSSRTGSYNEQFF

J: TRBJ1-6
V: TRBV9
D: -
size: -
length: 14
DNA: TGTGCCAGCAGCGTAGGAGGAGAGGACTCACCCCTCCACTTT
CDR3: CASSVGGEDSPLHF

J: TRBJ2-7
V: TRBV6-1
D: TRBD1
size: medium-sized
length: 15
DNA: TGTGCCACCTCCCCAACCGGGACAGTTGCCTACGAGCAGTACTTC
CDR3: CATSPTGTVAYEQYF

J: TRBJ2-5
V: TRBV5-1
D: -
size: -
length: 15
DNA: TGCGCCAGCAGCTTGGGGGCGGGGGCCGGAGAGACCCAGTACTTC
CDR3: CASSLGAGAGETQYF

J: TRBJ2-1
V: TRBV16
D: TRBD2
size: -
length: 15
DNA: TGTGCCAGCAGTCACGGGACTAGCGGGAACAATGAGCAGTTCTTC
CDR3: CASSHGTSGNNEQFF

J: TRBJ2-2
V: TRBV28
D: -
size: -
length: 12
DNA: TGTGCCAGCAGTTTAAATCCGGGGGAGCTGTTTTTT
CDR3: CASSLNPGELFF

J: TRBJ2-5
V: TRBV29-1
D: -
size: -
length: 12
DNA: TGCAGCGATCGGGACTTTCAAGAGACCCAGTACTTC
CDR3: CSDRDFQETQYF

J: TRBJ2-5
V: TRBV30
D: -
size: -
length: 13
DNA: TGTGCCTGGAGGGGGACATTAGGGGGGACCCAGTACTTC
CDR3: CAWRGTLGGTQYF

J: TRBJ1-2
V: TRBV28
D: TRBD1
size: -
length: 14
DNA: TGTGCCAGCAGTATCAACAGGGGGCACTATGGCTACACCTTC
CDR3: CASSINRGHYGYTF

J: TRBJ2-3
V: TRBV19
D: TRBD1
size: -
length: 16
DNA: TGTGCCAGTAGACGGGGACAGCCCACTAGCACAGATACGCAGTATTTT
CDR3: CASRRGQPTSTDTQYF

J: TRBJ1-3
V: TRBV11-3
D: -
size: -
length: 14
DNA: TGTGCCAGCAGCTTAGATGTGTACGGAAACACCATATATTTT
CDR3: CASSLDVYGNTIYF

J: TRBJ2-7
V: TRBV5-1
D: -
size: -
length: 15
DNA: TGCGCCAGCAGCTTGGCCACGGGTAGTGTGAACGAGCAGTACTTC
CDR3: CASSLATGSVNEQYF

J: TRBJ2-4
V: TRBV7-9
D: -
size: -
length: 12
DNA: TGTGCCAGCAGCGCCTACAAAAACATTCAGTACTTC
CDR3: CASSAYKNIQYF

J: TRBJ1-5
V: TRBV6-6
D: -
size: once
length: 15
DNA: TGTGCCTCACAGAGAACGGACGATAGCAATCAGCCCCAGCATTTT
CDR3: CASQRTDDSNQPQHF

J: TRBJ2-5
V: TRBV9
D: -
size: -
length: 13
DNA: TGTGCCAGCAGCGTAGGGGACGGAGAGACCCAGTACTTC
CDR3: CASSVGDGETQYF

J: TRBJ2-3
V: TRBV7-9
D: -
size: -
length: 15
DNA: TGTGCCAGCAGCTTAGAGGGCCAAAGCACAGATACGCAGTATTTT
CDR3: CASSLEGQSTDTQYF